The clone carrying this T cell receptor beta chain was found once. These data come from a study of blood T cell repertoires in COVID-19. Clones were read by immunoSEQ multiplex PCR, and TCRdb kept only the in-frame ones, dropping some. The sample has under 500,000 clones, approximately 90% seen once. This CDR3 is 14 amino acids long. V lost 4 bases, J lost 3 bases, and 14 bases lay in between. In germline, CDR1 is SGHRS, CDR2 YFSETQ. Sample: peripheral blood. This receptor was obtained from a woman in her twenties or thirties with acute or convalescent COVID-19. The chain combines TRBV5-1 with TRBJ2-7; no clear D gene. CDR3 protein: CASSPLGGSYEQYF. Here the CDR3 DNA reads TGCGCCAGCAGCCCCCTCGGCGGTAGCTACGAGCAGTACTTC.